The 30 T cell receptor beta chains below were found in one sample sequenced in a study of human T cells and chemical hapten exposure. TCRdb ran MiXCR on the RACE reads and lists one entry per CDR3 protein. The data hold around 99,000 distinct CDR3 sequences, with more than 7% observed a single time. Time point defined: patch test 2, 6 weeks after DPC sensitization. Treatment defined: therapeutic diphenylcyclopropenone sensitization with weekly scalp DPC. Specimen: whole blood, collected in connection with sensitization to the hapten diphenylcyclopropenone (DPC). These receptor sequences come from a woman in her forties with alopecia areata. Some clones in this sample may be carry-over from other donors' samples.

This clonotype has ten or more counts. The chain employs TRBV2 and TRBJ1-6; D ambiguous. The CDR3 is 16 residues long. V was shortened by 8 bases and J by 0 bases, with 14 bases between the two germline ends. Germline CDR1 SNHLY, CDR2 FYNNEI. The DNA for the CDR3 is TGTGCCAGCTTACTCCCAAAAAGCTCCTATAATTCACCCCTCCACTTT. This encodes CASLLPKSSYNSPLHF. The complete variable domain, with remaining parts taken from reference TRBV2 and TRBJ1-6, reads EPEVTQTPSHQVTQMGQEVILRCVPISNHLYFYWYRQILGQKVEFLVSFYNNEISEKSEIFDDQFSVERPDGSNFTLKIRSTKLEDSAMYFCASLLPKSSYNSPLHFGNGTRLTVT.

This clonotype has more than one count but fewer than ten. The CDR3 DNA follows: TGTGCCAGCATAGGACAGTATAATTCACCCCTCCACTTT. It translates to CASIGQYNSPLHF. This chain links TRBV2 with TRBJ1-6, with a possible D match to TRBD1 (6 bases). V lost 7 bases and J lost 4, with 8 bases in between. This CDR3 comprises 13 residues. CDR1 is SNHLY, CDR2 FYNNEI, per germline.

At least ten counts were recorded for this clonotype. This chain links TRBV12-5 with TRBJ1-1; D is uncertain. Germline CDR1 reads LGHNT; CDR2 reads FRNRAP. V lost 1 base and J 5 bases, leaving 8 bases between the germline ends. The length of the CDR3 is 13 residues. The CDR3 sequence is CASGLEGGTEAFF. CDR3 in DNA: TGTGCTAGTGGTTTGGAGGGTGGGACTGAAGCTTTCTTT.

This clonotype occurred a few times. The rearrangement uses TRBV12-3 or TRBV12-4 and TRBJ2-7; a possible D gene is TRBD1 (6 bases). The CDR3 contains 15 residues. The germline V and J ends were trimmed by 2 bases and 3 bases, with 14 bases remaining between them. The CDR3: CASSLRGTSSYEQYF. The DNA for the CDR3 is TGTGCCAGCAGTTTAAGGGGGACGTCCAGCTACGAGCAGTACTTC.

This clonotype was seen repeatedly, ten times or more. V gene TRBV7-9 combines with J gene TRBJ2-3; TRBD1 matches at 8 bases. V was pared by 3 bases and J by 5 bases, with 4 bases of the junction left unmatched. Germline V CDR1 and CDR2: SEHNR, FQNEAQ (reference sequence). The CDR3 is 14 residues long. DNA of the CDR3: TGTGCCAGCAGCTTCTCAGGGGGCGGAGATACGCAGTATTTT. This encodes CASSFSGGGDTQYF.

This clonotype is a singleton in its sample. This chain uses TRBV20-1 with TRBJ1-5; no reliable D call. This CDR3 contains 13 residues. V lost 3 bases and J lost 0, with 6 bases in between. In germline, CDR1 is DFQATT, CDR2 SNEGSKA (reference sequence). CDR3 in amino acids: CSASWLSNQPQHF. The CDR3 DNA is TGCAGTGCTAGTTGGCTTAGCAATCAGCCCCAGCATTTT.

The chain links TRBV11-2 to TRBJ2-5; D could derive from TRBD1 or TRBD2 (6 bases each). Germline lookup yields CDR1 SGHAT and CDR2 FQNNGV. There are 14 residues in the CDR3. V dropped 5 bases and J dropped 6 bases, with 16 bases sitting between them. CDR3 sequence (DNA): TGTGCCAGCAGCGGCTTGGGGGGCCGACAGACCCAGTACTTC. It codes for CASSGLGGRQTQYF.

A word on this clonotype: It may be a read error: a sequence one base away is much more abundant. The CDR3 does not close with the conserved phenylalanine or tryptophan, likely indicating a read error. V is TRBV6-2 or TRBV6-3 and J is TRBJ1-2, with 8 bases matching TRBD1. Germline trimming cut 8 bases from V and 2 bases from J; bases unmatched to any gene: 1. The germline gives CDR1 MNHEY, CDR2 SVGEGT. This CDR3 is 12 amino acids long. CDR3 in amino acids: CASWDRNYGYTL. The CDR3 DNA is TGTGCCAGCTGGGACAGGAACTATGGCTACACCCTC.

This clonotype has at least ten counts. The rearrangement uses TRBV3-1 and TRBJ2-1; 9 nucleotides agree with TRBD2. Germline values: CDR1 LGHDT, CDR2 YNNKEL (reference sequence). J lost 8 bases, V lost 3 bases, and 8 bases had no gene match. This CDR3 region has 15 residues. The CDR3 loop is CASSQVSGGRDEQFF. As DNA, the CDR3 is TGTGCCAGCAGCCAGGTTAGCGGGGGCCGGGATGAGCAGTTCTTC.

J is TRBJ1-1 and V is TRBV9; a weak D match, TRBD1 (5 bases). This CDR3 contains 12 residues. Trimming pared 4 bases from V and 6 bases from J, leaving 10 bases between. Germline V lookup: CDR1 SGDLS, CDR2 YYNGEE. CDR3 sequence reads: CASSLEGPEAFF. The DNA for the CDR3 is TGTGCCAGCAGCCTAGAGGGGCCTGAAGCTTTCTTT.

The J gene is TRBJ1-6, the V gene TRBV25-1, with 8 nucleotides matching TRBD1. Trimming took 4 bases from V and 9 from J; bases not matched to a gene: 5. The CDR3 consists of 14 residues. Germline CDR1 and CDR2: MGHDK and SYGVNS. CDR3 in DNA: TGTGCCAGCAGTGTCGGACAGGGTGGTTCACCCCTCCACTTT. It translates to CASSVGQGGSPLHF. The whole variable domain, filled in from reference TRBV25-1 and TRBJ1-6, reads EADIYQTPRYLVIGTGKKITLECSQTMGHDKMYWYQQDPGMELHLIHYSYGVNSTEKGDLSSESTVSRIRTEHFPLTLESARPSHTSQYLCASSVGQGGSPLHFGNGTRLTVT.

Only a few counts were recorded for this clonotype. This chain connects TRBV5-4 to TRBJ2-7, with D perhaps matching TRBD1 (6 bases). This CDR3 is built from 15 residues. CDR1 is SGHNT and CDR2 is YYREEE in the germline V gene (reference sequence). Between the trimmed V and J ends, which lost 7 bases and 1 base, there was a span of 18 bases. In nucleotides, the CDR3 is TGTGCCAGCGCTCGCGCAGGGGCCGGGTCCTACGAGCAGTACTTC. Its translation: CASARAGAGSYEQYF.

This clonotype was recorded a few times. The rearrangement uses TRBV12-3 or TRBV12-4 and TRBJ2-7; D is uncertain. V lost 0 bases and J 1 base, leaving 16 bases between the germline ends. The CDR3 contains 17 residues. DNA for the CDR3: TGTGCCAGCAGTTTAGCTAGGACCCTGACACCATCCTACGAGCAGTACTTC. It codes for CASSLARTLTPSYEQYF.

This clonotype was observed at least ten times. This rearrangement joins TRBV6-5 to TRBJ1-5, with unresolved D. Germline values: CDR1 MNHEY, CDR2 SVGAGI. Trimming left V 8 bases short and J 0 bases short, with 8 bases between. The CDR3 is 13 amino acids. This CDR3 is CASRRNSNQPQHF. The CDR3 DNA is TGTGCCAGCCGGCGGAATAGCAATCAGCCCCAGCATTTT.

This rearrangement joins TRBV20-1 to TRBJ1-2; weak D call: TRBD1 (5 bases). Germline V lookup: CDR1 DFQATT, CDR2 SNEGSKA (reference sequence). Trimming stripped 4 bases from V and 6 bases from J, with 18 bases between. This CDR3 has 14 residues. The CDR3 region has the DNA TGCAGTGCTAAACGGGGCTTGGCAAGCCATGGCTACACCTTC. Its translation: CSAKRGLASHGYTF.

This clonotype has just a few counts. The V and J genes are TRBV20-1 and TRBJ2-3, with 7 bases aligning to TRBD1. The CDR3 runs 14 residues. Trimming cost V 6 bases and J 1 base; bases outside gene matches: 7. Germline CDR1 is DFQATT and CDR2 is SNEGSKA (reference sequence). The CDR3 region has the DNA TGCAGTGCCGAGACAGGGATGGGCACAGATACGCAGTATTTT. It translates to CSAETGMGTDTQYF.

CDR3 coding DNA: TGTGCCAGCAGACGGGACACAGTTAACTATGGCTACACCTTC. Its translation is CASRRDTVNYGYTF. The genes are TRBV6-5 and TRBJ1-2; perhaps TRBD1 as D (6 bases). The germline V and J ends were trimmed by 6 bases and 1 base, with 12 bases remaining between them. The germline gives CDR1 MNHEY, CDR2 SVGAGI. This CDR3 comprises 14 residues.

This clonotype has ten or more counts. The chain carries TRBV2 and TRBJ2-3; D may be TRBD2 (7 bases). This CDR3 has 15 residues. Germline V gene data show CDR1 as SNHLY and CDR2 as FYNNEI. The V end was cut by 6 bases, the J end by 5 bases, with 18 bases between. The CDR3 DNA is TGTGCCAGCAGCCTGAGGGGGACTACCGGAGATACGCAGTATTTT. Translated: CASSLRGTTGDTQYF.

This clonotype was found many times. The chain is built from TRBV28 and TRBJ2-2; D might be TRBD1 (5 bases). V lost 2 bases to trimming and J lost 3 bases, with 10 bases between them. Germline CDR1 is MDHEN and CDR2 is SYDVKM. CDR3 length: 15 residues. This CDR3 is CASSLGAGYTGELFF. The CDR3 DNA follows: TGTGCCAGCAGTTTAGGAGCAGGGTACACCGGGGAGCTGTTTTTT.

This clonotype has more than one count but fewer than ten. The chain uses TRBV19 and TRBJ2-1, with a possible D match to TRBD2 (5 bases). CDR1 LNHDA and CDR2 SQIVND come from the germline V gene (reference sequence). The CDR3 has 13 residues. Trimming pared 7 bases from V and 8 bases from J, leaving 15 bases between. CDR3 coding DNA: TGTGCCAGTACCCCGGTAGGAGGTGATGAGCAGTTCTTC. Amino acids: CASTPVGGDEQFF.

The chain carries TRBV7-2 and TRBJ1-5, with 12 bases matching TRBD1. This CDR3 has 16 amino acids. CDR1 SGHTA and CDR2 FQGNSA come from the germline V gene. J was trimmed by 2 bases and V by 3 bases; bases with no gene match: 2. The CDR3 reads CASSLGQGARNQPQHF. Here the CDR3 DNA reads TGTGCCAGCAGCTTGGGACAGGGGGCGCGCAATCAGCCCCAGCATTTT.

This clonotype has a handful of counts. The CDR3 loop is CSASQRTEAFF. CDR3 in DNA: TGCAGTGCTTCACAGAGAACTGAAGCTTTCTTT. The chain employs TRBV20-1 and TRBJ1-1; unclear D gene. The V end was cut by 5 bases, the J end by 5 bases, with 9 bases between. CDR3 length: 11 amino acids. Germline V gives CDR1 DFQATT, CDR2 SNEGSKA (reference sequence).

The V gene is TRBV20-1, the J gene TRBJ2-5; D might be TRBD2 (7 bases). Germline V CDR1 and CDR2: DFQATT, SNEGSKA (reference sequence). The V gene lost 5 bases and the J gene lost 5 bases, with 21 bases spanning the gap. The CDR3 is 15 amino acids. The CDR3 loop is CSAAPIGGGRETQYF. The DNA for the CDR3 is TGCAGTGCTGCTCCCATTGGGGGGGGCCGGGAGACCCAGTACTTC.

The table lists this clonotype with many counts. The chain has TRBV4-2 and TRBJ1-1; no definite D call. The CDR3 has 16 amino acids. Trimming took off 4 bases at V and 3 bases at J, with 18 bases between the two ends. Germline-derived CDR1 and CDR2 are LGHNA and YNFKEQ. CDR3: CASSPHPTTPYTEAFF. DNA of the CDR3: TGTGCCAGCAGCCCTCACCCAACGACACCTTACACTGAAGCTTTCTTT.

A remark on this clonotype: A read error may explain this, as a much larger clone is one base away. The rearrangement uses TRBV10-3 and TRBJ2-3, with 7 nucleotides matching TRBD2. CDR1 and CDR2 (germline): ENHRY, SYGVKD. The trim removed 10 bases at V and 3 bases at J, leaving 10 bases unmatched. The length of the CDR3 is 14 residues. The DNA for the CDR3 is TGTGCCAACAAGGACGGGGGGAAGACAGATACGCAGTATTTT. Amino acid sequence: CANKDGGKTDTQYF.

This clonotype was counted at least ten times. J is TRBJ2-2 and V is TRBV18; D unresolved. Trimming removed 4 bases from V and 7 bases from J, with 16 bases in between. The CDR3 loop spans 15 amino acids. Germline V gene data show CDR1 as KGHSH and CDR2 as LQKENI. Here the CDR3 DNA reads TGTGCCAGCTCACGAGGTCCCACCACCGGCGGGGAGCTGTTTTTT. Protein sequence: CASSRGPTTGGELFF.

This clonotype was found many times. The genes are TRBV28 and TRBJ2-3; TRBD2 matches at 9 bases. The germline CDR1 and CDR2 sequences are MDHEN and SYDVKM. This CDR3 has 14 amino acids. Trimming took 8 bases from V and 5 from J; bases not matched to a gene: 8. CDR3 amino acids: CASRWAGGVDTQYF. The CDR3, as DNA: TGTGCCAGCCGTTGGGCGGGGGGGGTAGATACGCAGTATTTT.

This clonotype turned up a few times. The chain combines TRBV7-9 with TRBJ2-1, with 8 positions matching TRBD1. J lost 14 bases, V lost 7 bases, and 13 bases had no gene match. CDR1 is SEHNR, CDR2 FQNEAQ, per germline (reference sequence). CDR3 length: 13 amino acids. In DNA form, the CDR3 reads TGTGCCAGCACCTTCTCCCTGGGACAGGAGAAGTTCTTC. Amino acid sequence: CASTFSLGQEKFF.

The sample holds many counts of this clonotype. The chain recombines TRBV7-2 with TRBJ1-5; a possible D gene is TRBD1 (5 bases). Germline loops: CDR1 SGHTA, CDR2 FQGNSA. Trimming took 1 base from V and 2 from J, leaving 9 bases between them. The CDR3 covers 15 residues. Written as DNA, the CDR3 is TGTGCCAGCAGCTTAGATGGGGGTCGCAATCAGCCCCAGCATTTT. It translates to CASSLDGGRNQPQHF.

The sample holds many counts of this clonotype. The V gene is TRBV4-3, the J gene TRBJ1-6, with D possibly being TRBD1 (5 bases). Germline V gives CDR1 LGHNA, CDR2 YSLEER. This CDR3 spans 17 amino acids. Trimming removed 0 bases at V and 7 bases at J, with 16 bases between. The CDR3 DNA reads TGCGCCAGCAGCCAAGAAGGGGCAGCCCTAGGGAATTCACCCCTCCACTTT. Translated, it gives CASSQEGAALGNSPLHF.